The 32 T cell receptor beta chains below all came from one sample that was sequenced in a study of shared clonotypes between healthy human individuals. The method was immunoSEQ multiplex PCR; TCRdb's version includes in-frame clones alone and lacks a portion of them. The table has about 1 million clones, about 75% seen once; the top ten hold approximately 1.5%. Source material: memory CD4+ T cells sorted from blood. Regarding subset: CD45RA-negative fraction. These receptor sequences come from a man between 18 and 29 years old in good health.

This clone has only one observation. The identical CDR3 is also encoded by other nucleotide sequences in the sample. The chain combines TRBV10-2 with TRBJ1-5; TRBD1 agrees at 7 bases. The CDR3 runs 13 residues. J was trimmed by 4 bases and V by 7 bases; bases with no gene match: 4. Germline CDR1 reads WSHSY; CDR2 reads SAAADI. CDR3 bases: TGCGCCAGCACAGGGACAGTTAATCAGCCCCAGCATTTT. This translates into CASTGTVNQPQHF.

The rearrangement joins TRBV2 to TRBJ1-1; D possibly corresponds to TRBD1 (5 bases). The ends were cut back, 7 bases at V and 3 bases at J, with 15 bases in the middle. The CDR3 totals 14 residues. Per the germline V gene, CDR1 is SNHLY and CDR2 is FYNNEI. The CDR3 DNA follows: TGTGCCAGCACCGTGTGGGGCGGGGACACTGAAGCTTTCTTT. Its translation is CASTVWGGDTEAFF.

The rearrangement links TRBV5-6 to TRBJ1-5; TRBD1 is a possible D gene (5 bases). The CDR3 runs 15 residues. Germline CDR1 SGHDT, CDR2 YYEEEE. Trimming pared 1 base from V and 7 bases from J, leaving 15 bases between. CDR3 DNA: TGTGCCAGCAGCTTGTCAATGACAGTCAACCAGCCCCAGCATTTT. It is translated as CASSLSMTVNQPQHF.

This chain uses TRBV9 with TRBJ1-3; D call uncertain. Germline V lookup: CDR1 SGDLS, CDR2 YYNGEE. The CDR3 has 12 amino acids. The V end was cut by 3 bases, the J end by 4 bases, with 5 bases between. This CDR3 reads CASSGYGNTIYF. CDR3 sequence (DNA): TGTGCCAGCAGCGGATACGGAAACACCATATATTTT.

DNA for the CDR3: TGTGCCAGCAGCTCGGACGTAAACACTGAAGCTTTCTTT. Protein product: CASSSDVNTEAFF. The chain carries TRBV11-1 and TRBJ1-1; D is ambiguous. The V and J ends lost 4 bases and 2 bases respectively, with 8 bases between them. CDR1 is SGHAT and CDR2 is FQDESV in the germline V gene (reference sequence). CDR3 length: 13 amino acids.

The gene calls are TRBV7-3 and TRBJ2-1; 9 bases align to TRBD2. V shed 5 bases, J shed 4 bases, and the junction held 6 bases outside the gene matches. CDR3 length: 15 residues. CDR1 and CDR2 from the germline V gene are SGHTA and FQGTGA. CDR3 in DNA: TGTGCCAGCAGCCCCCGGCGGGGGGGGTACAATGAGCAGTTCTTC. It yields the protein CASSPRRGGYNEQFF.

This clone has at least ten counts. CDR3 residues: CASSQDAAGANNYGYTF. DNA of the CDR3: TGCGCCAGCAGCCAAGATGCCGCCGGGGCGAACAACTATGGCTACACCTTC. This chain connects TRBV4-1 to TRBJ1-2; the D gene is possibly TRBD1 (5 bases). Trimming left V 0 bases short and J 2 bases short, with 16 bases between. The CDR3 has 17 residues. Germline CDR1 reads MGHRA; CDR2 reads YSYEKL.

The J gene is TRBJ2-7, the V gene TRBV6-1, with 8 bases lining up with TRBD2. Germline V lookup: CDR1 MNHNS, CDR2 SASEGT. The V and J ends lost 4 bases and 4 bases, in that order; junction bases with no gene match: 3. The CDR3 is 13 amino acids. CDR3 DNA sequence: TGTGCCAGCAGTGTACTAGCGGCATACGAGCAGTACTTC. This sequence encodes CASSVLAAYEQYF.

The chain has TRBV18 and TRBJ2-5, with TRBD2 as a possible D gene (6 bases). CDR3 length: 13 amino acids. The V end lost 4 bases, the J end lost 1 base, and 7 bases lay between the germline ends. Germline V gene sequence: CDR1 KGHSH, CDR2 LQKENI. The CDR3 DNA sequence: TGTGCCAGCTCACGCGGGATCCAAGAGACCCAGTACTTC. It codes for CASSRGIQETQYF.

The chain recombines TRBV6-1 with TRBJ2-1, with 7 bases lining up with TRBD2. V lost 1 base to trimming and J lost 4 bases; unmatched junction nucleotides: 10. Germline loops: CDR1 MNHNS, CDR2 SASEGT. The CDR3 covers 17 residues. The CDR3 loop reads CASSEVVVAGQYNEQFF. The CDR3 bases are TGTGCCAGCAGTGAAGTTGTGGTAGCGGGCCAATACAATGAGCAGTTCTTC.

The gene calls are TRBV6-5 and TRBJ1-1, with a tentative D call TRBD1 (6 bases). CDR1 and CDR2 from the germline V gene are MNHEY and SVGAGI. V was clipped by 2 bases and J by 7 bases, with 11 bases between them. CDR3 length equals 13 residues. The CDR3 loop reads CASSYRDMGEAFF. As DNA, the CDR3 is TGTGCCAGCAGTTACAGGGACATGGGTGAAGCTTTCTTT.

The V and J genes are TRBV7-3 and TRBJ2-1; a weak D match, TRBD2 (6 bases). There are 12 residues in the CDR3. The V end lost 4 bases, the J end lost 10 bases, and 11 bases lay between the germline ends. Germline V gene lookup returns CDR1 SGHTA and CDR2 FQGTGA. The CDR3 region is CASSSRGGEQFF. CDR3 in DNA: TGTGCCAGCAGCTCCCGTGGAGGGGAGCAGTTCTTC.

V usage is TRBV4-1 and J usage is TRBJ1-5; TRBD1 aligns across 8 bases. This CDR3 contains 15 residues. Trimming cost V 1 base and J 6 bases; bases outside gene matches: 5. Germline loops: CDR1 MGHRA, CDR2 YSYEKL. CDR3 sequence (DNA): TGCGCCAGCAGCCAAGGGACAGGGAAGGGTCAGCCCCAGCATTTT. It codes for CASSQGTGKGQPQHF.

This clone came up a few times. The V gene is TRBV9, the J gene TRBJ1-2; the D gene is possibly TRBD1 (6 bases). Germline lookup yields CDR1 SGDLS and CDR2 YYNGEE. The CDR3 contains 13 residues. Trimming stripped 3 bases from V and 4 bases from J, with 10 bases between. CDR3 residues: CASSEDSFYGYTF. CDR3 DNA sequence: TGTGCCAGCAGCGAGGACAGCTTCTATGGCTACACCTTC. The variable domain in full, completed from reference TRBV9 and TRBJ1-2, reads DSGVTQTPKHLITATGQRVTLRCSPRSGDLSVYWYQQSLDQGLQFLIQYYNGEERAKGNILERFSAQQFPDLHSELNLSSLELGDSALYFCASSEDSFYGYTFGSGTRLTVV.

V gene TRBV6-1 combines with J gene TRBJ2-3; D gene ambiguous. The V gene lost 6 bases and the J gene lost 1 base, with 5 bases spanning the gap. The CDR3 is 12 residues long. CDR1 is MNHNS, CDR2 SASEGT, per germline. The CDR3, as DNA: TGTGCCAGCAGACCCGGCACAGATACGCAGTATTTT. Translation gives CASRPGTDTQYF.

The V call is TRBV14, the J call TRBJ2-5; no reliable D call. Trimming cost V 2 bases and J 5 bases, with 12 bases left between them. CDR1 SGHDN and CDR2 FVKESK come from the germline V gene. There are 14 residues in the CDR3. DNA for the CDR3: TGTGCCAGCAGCCAACAAAGGATACGTGAGACCCAGTACTTC. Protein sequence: CASSQQRIRETQYF.

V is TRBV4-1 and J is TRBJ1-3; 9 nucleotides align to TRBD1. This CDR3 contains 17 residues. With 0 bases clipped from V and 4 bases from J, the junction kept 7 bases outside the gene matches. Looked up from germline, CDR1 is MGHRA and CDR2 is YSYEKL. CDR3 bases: TGCGCCAGCAGCCAAGATCAAGACAGGGGGGCAGGAAACACCATATATTTT. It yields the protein CASSQDQDRGAGNTIYF.

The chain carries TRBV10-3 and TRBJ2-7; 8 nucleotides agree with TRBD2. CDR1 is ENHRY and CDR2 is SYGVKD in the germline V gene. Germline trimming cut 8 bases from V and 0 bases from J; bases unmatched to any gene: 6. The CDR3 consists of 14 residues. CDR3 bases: TGTGCCATCGCGCTCGGGGGGGTCTCCTACGAGCAGTACTTC. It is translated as CAIALGGVSYEQYF.

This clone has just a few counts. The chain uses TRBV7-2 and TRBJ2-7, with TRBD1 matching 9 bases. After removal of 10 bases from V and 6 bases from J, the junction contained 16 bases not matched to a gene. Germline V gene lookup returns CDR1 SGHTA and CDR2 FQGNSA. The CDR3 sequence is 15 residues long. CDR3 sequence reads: CATNPGGQGKSEQYF. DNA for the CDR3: TGTGCCACCAATCCCGGGGGACAGGGCAAATCCGAGCAGTACTTC.

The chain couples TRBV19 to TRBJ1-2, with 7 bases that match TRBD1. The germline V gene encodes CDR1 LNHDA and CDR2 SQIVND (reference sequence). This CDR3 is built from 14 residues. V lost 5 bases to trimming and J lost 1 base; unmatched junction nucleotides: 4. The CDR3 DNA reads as TGTGCCAGTAGTCGAGGGGACAGTAACTATGGCTACACCTTC. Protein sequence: CASSRGDSNYGYTF.

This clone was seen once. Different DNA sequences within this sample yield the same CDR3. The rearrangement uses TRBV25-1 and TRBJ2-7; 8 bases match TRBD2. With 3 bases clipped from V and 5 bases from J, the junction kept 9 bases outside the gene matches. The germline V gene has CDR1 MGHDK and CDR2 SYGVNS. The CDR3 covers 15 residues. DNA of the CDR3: TGTGCCAGCAGTGACATCGGACTAGCTGTCAACGAGCAGTACTTC. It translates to CASSDIGLAVNEQYF.

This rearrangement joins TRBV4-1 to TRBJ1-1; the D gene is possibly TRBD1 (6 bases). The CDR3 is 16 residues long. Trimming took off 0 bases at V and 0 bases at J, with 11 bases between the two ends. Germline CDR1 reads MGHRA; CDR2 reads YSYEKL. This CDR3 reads CASSQEGARMNTEAFF. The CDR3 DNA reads TGCGCCAGCAGCCAAGAGGGGGCCCGCATGAACACTGAAGCTTTCTTT.

CDR3 protein: CASSPAHSYNEQFF. CDR3 DNA sequence: TGTGCCAGCTCACCGGCCCACTCCTACAATGAGCAGTTCTTC. The chain links TRBV18 to TRBJ2-1, with D unresolved. The CDR3 totals 14 residues. V was clipped by 3 bases and J by 0 bases, with 6 bases between them. Germline V gene lookup returns CDR1 KGHSH and CDR2 LQKENI.

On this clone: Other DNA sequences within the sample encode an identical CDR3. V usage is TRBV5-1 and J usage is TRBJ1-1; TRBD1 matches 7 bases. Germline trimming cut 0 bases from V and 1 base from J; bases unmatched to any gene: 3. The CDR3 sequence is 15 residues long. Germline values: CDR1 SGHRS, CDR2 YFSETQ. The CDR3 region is CASSLAGTANTEAFF. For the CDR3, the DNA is TGCGCCAGCAGCTTGGCCGGGACAGCGAACACTGAAGCTTTCTTT. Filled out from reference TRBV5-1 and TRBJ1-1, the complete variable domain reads KAGVTQTPRYLIKTRGQQVTLSCSPISGHRSVSWYQQTPGQGLQFLFEYFSETQRNKGNFPGRFSGRQFSNSRSEMNVSTLELGDSALYLCASSLAGTANTEAFFGQGTRLTVV.

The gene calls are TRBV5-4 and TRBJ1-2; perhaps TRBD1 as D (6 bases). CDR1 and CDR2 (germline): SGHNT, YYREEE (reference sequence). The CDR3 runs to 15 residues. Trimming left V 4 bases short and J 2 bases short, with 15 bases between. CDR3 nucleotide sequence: TGTGCCAGCAGCCCATCGACAGGCGAAAACTATGGCTACACCTTC. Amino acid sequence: CASSPSTGENYGYTF.

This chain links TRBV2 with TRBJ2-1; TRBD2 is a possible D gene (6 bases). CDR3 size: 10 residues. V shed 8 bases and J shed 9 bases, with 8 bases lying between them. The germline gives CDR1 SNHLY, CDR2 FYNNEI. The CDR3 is CASGTFEQFF. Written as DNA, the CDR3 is TGTGCCAGCGGGACTTTTGAGCAGTTCTTC. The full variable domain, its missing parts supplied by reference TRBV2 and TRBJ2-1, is EPEVTQTPSHQVTQMGQEVILRCVPISNHLYFYWYRQILGQKVEFLVSFYNNEISEKSEIFDDQFSVERPDGSNFTLKIRSTKLEDSAMYFCASGTFEQFFGPGTRLTVL.

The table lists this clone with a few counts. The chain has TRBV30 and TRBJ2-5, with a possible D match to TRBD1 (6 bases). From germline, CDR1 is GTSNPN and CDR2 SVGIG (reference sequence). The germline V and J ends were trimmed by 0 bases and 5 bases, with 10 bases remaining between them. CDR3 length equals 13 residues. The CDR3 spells CAWSVQGTETQYF. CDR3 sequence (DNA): TGTGCCTGGAGTGTACAGGGTACGGAGACCCAGTACTTC.

DNA for the CDR3: TGCGCCAGCAGCCAAGATAGAAGCGGAATCTACGAGCAGTACTTC. Amino acids: CASSQDRSGIYEQYF. The chain employs TRBV4-3 and TRBJ2-7; a weak D match, TRBD2 (5 bases). Trimming took 0 bases from V and 3 from J, leaving 12 bases between them. CDR3 length equals 15 residues. Germline V gene sequence: CDR1 LGHNA, CDR2 YSLEER.

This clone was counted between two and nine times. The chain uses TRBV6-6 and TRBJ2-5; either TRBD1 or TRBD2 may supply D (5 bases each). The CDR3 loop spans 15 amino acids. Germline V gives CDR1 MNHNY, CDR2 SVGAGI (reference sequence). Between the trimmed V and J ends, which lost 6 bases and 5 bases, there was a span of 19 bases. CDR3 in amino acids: CASRWGLGVSETQYF. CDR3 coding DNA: TGTGCCAGCAGGTGGGGGTTGGGAGTGTCCGAGACCCAGTACTTC.

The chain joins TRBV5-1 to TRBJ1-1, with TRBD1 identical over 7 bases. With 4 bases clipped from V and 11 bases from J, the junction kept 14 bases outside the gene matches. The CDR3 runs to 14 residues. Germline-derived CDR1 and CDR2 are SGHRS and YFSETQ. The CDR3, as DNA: TGCGCCAGCAGCAGCGGACAGGCGCACGTGGGGGCTTTCTTT. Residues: CASSSGQAHVGAFF.

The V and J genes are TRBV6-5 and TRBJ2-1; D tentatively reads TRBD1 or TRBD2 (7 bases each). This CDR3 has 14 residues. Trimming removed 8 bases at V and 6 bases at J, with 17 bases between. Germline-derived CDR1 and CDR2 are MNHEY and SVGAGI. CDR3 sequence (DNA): TGTGCCAGCTTCCGGGACAGCGGGGTCAATGAGCAGTTCTTC. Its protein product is CASFRDSGVNEQFF.

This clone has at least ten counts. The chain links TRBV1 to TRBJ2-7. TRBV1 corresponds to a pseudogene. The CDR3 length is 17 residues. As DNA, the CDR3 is TGCACCAGCCCACTTTTACCCGGACGCCCTGTTACCTACGAGCAGTACTTC. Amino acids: CTSPLLPGRPVTYEQYF.